These 7 T cell receptor beta chains were all obtained from the same sample, sequenced in a study of CD8+ T cells in alopecia areata. Reverse transcribed after extraction, RNA yielded cDNA as the sequencing template. The table came from immunoSEQ multiplex PCR; TCRdb's copy has only in-frame clones and leaves some out. The table lists about 98,000 clones, under 45% of them singletons. Material: CD4+ T cells sorted from blood. These receptors all stem from a human donor with alopecia areata.

In its sample, this clone was seen once. The rearrangement links TRBV18 to TRBJ2-5; 8 positions agree with TRBD1. CDR1 and CDR2 from the germline V gene are KGHSH and LQKENI. The trim removed 3 bases at V and 2 bases at J, leaving 5 bases unmatched. CDR3 size: 15 residues. The CDR3, as DNA: TGTGCCAGCTCACCCAGGACAGGGCCTCAAGAGACCCAGTACTTC. Protein sequence: CASSPRTGPQETQYF.

V is TRBV2 and J is TRBJ1-2; 10 nucleotides agree with TRBD1. The CDR3 runs to 15 residues. J lost 0 bases, V lost 6 bases, and 4 bases had no gene match. CDR1 is SNHLY, CDR2 FYNNEI, per germline. The CDR3 DNA follows: TGTGCCAGCAGAGCAGGACAGGGGGCTAACTATGGCTACACCTTC. Its translation: CASRAGQGANYGYTF.

The CDR3 DNA sequence: TGTGCCAGCAGAGATGGGGCCAACGTCCTGACTTTC. This encodes CASRDGANVLTF. V gene TRBV28 combines with J gene TRBJ2-6; the D is unclear. Germline V lookup: CDR1 MDHEN, CDR2 SYDVKM. The CDR3 is made up of 12 amino acids. V lost 6 bases and J 3 bases, leaving 3 bases between the germline ends.

This clone was detected only a few times. The rearrangement uses TRBV5-1 and TRBJ2-3; 11 bases match TRBD2. The CDR3 covers 16 residues. Germline CDR1 reads SGHRS; CDR2 reads YFSETQ. With 4 bases clipped from V and 2 bases from J, the junction kept 6 bases outside the gene matches. The CDR3 here is CASSPLAGGVTDTQYF. In DNA form, the CDR3 reads TGCGCCAGCAGCCCCCTAGCGGGGGGCGTCACAGATACGCAGTATTTT.

The V call is TRBV5-1, the J call TRBJ2-3; 9 bases map to TRBD2. V lost 2 bases and J lost 4; bases outside the gene matches: 8. Germline V CDR1 and CDR2: SGHRS, YFSETQ. The CDR3 spans 16 residues. CDR3 DNA: TGCGCCAGCAGCTTTCTAGCGGGGAATGTGGCAGATACGCAGTATTTT. Translated, it gives CASSFLAGNVADTQYF.

The rearrangement uses TRBV30 and TRBJ2-7; TRBD2 might be the D (5 bases). Germline CDR1 and CDR2: GTSNPN and SVGIG (reference sequence). Trimming took 5 bases from V and 0 from J, leaving 11 bases between them. The CDR3 sequence is 13 residues long. CDR3 bases: TGTGCCTGGGGAGGCGGCAGCTCCTACGAGCAGTACTTC. Its protein product is CAWGGGSSYEQYF.

The chain uses TRBV28 and TRBJ2-1; no reliable D call. V was pared by 5 bases and J by 0 bases, with 14 bases between. The germline gives CDR1 MDHEN, CDR2 SYDVKM. The CDR3 has 16 residues. In DNA form, the CDR3 reads TGTGCCAGCAGTCACGGACCACGAAGCTCCTACAATGAGCAGTTCTTC. Translating it yields CASSHGPRSSYNEQFF.